One T cell receptor (beta chain) is described in this entry. These data originate in a study of blood T cell repertoires in COVID-19. Study-wide background: PBMCs, B-cell-depleted T cells, or T cells provided the cDNA or gDNA that made up the material.

Original processing notes: Estimation of nucleated cell counts was performed using reference gene primer amplification. Libraries were prepared by immunoSEQ multiplex PCR; TCRdb keeps only in-frame clonotypes and omits some of them. V, J and clone size are taken as reported in that table, and D and trimming were inferred from the DNA itself. The data contain roughly 140,000 clones, 80% to 90% of them seen just once; the ten biggest clones take up 9.5% to 11%. Trimming cost V 7 bases and J 1 base, with 13 bases left between them. Germline V CDR1 and CDR2: SGHTA, FQGNSA. CDR3 size: 14 residues. The TCR comes from a woman aged 80 or over with acute or convalescent COVID-19. The sequenced material came from peripheral blood. The chain combines TRBV7-2 with TRBJ1-1; D is perhaps TRBD1 (5 bases). The CDR3 is CASTASRANTEAFF. CDR3 nucleotides: TGTGCCAGCACCGCGTCCAGGGCGAACACTGAAGCTTTCTTT.